The clone carrying this TCR beta chain was seen only a few times. The target antigen is unknown. A second roughly 7 to 12 cycle PCR used barcoded and J-beta primers. A tag from a template-switch adaptor with 12 random nucleotides marked each cDNA molecule. TCRdb re-analysed the 5' RACE reads in MiXCR, keeping a single row per CDR3 protein. The sample has some 1,000,000 distinct CDR3 sequences, roughly 24% seen once. The length of the CDR3 is 14 residues. CDR1 is SGHTA and CDR2 is FQGTGA in the germline V gene. The data belong to a study of blood T cells in healthy people across ages. Study results and caveats: While age rose, TCR beta diversity per million T cells dropped in a roughly linear way. Greater diversity and more naive CD4+ cells were seen in long-lived donors than in aged donors.

The same sample was also studied in work on T cells of mothers and their children.

Material for sequencing was blood. This rearrangement joins TRBV7-3 to TRBJ2-5; D not certain. The J call may be incorrect, as the DNA end agrees better with TRBJ2-7. The sequence was collected from a girl aged 2-10 years in good health. CDR3 amino acids: CASSLGGKPYEQYF. CDR3 nucleotides: TGTGCCAGCAGCTTAGGTGGCAAACCCTACGAGCAGTACTTC.